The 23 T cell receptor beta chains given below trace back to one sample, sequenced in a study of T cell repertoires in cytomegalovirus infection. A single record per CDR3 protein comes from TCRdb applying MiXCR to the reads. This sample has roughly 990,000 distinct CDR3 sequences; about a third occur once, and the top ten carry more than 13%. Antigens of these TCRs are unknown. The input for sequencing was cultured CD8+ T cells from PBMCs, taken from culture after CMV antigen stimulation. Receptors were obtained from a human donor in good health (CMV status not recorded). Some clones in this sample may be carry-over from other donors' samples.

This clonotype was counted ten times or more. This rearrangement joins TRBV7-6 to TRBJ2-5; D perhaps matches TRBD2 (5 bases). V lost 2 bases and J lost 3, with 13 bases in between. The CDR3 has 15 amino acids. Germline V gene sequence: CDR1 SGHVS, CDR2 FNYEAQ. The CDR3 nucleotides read TGTGCCAGCAGCTTACTGGCGGGTCCAAAAGAGACCCAGTACTTC. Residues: CASSLLAGPKETQYF.

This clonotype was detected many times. CDR3 bases: TGTGCCAGCAGCTTAGACCCGGGCTACTCCTACGAGCAGTACGTC. Residues: CASSLDPGYSYEQYV. V and J are TRBV7-8 and TRBJ2-7; D gene uncertain. This CDR3 comprises 15 residues. With 1 base removed from V and 0 bases from J, the gap between germline ends came to 10 bases. Germline CDR1 SGHVS, CDR2 FQNEAQ.

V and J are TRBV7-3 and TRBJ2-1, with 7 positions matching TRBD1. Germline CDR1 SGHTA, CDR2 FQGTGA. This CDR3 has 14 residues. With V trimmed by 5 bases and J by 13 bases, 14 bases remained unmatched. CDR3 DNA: TGTGCCAGCAGCCCTATCGGGGACAGTCGATCACAGTTCTTC. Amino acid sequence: CASSPIGDSRSQFF.

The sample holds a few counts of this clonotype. CDR3 residues: CASSLNGGGASGSYNEQFF. DNA of the CDR3: TGTGCCAGCAGCTTAAATGGGGGGGGGGCTTCTGGATCCTACAATGAGCAGTTCTTC. V usage is TRBV7-3 and J usage is TRBJ2-1; a possible D gene is TRBD2 (7 bases). Germline CDR1 SGHTA, CDR2 FQGTGA. The CDR3 extends over 19 amino acids. V dropped 1 base and J dropped 1 base, with 20 bases sitting between them.

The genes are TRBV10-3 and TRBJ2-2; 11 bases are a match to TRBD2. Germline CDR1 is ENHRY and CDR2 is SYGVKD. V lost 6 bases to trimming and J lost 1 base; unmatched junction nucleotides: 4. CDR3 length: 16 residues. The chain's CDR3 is CAIRNLAGGNTGELFF. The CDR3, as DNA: TGTGCCATCAGAAACCTAGCGGGGGGGAACACCGGGGAGCTGTTTTTT.

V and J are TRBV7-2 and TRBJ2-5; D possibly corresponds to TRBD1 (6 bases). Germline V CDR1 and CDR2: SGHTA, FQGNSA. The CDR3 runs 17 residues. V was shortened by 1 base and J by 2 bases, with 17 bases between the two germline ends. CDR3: CASSLDPGALVQETQYF. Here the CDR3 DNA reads TGTGCCAGCAGCTTAGACCCAGGGGCACTTGTTCAAGAGACCCAGTACTTC.

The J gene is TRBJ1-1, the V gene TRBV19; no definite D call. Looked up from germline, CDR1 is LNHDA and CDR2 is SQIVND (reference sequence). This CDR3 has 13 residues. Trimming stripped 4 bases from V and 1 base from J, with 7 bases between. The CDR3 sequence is CASSTLRNTEAFF. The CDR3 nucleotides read TGTGCCAGTAGTACCCTGAGGAACACTGAAGCTTTCTTT.

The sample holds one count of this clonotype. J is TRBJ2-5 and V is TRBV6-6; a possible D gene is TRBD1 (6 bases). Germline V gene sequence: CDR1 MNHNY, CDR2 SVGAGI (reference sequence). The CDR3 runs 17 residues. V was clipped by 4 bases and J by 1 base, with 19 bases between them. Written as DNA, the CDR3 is TGTGCCAGCAGTTCCACAGGGATTGGGGTGGGCCAAGAGACCCAGTACTTC. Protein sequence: CASSSTGIGVGQETQYF.

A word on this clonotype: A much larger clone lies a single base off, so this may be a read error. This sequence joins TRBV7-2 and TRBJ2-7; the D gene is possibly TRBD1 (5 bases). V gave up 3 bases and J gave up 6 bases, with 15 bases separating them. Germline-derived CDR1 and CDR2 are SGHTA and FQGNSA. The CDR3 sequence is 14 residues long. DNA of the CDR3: TGTGCCAGCAGCTTGGACCTCACAGGCGGCGAGCAGTACGTC. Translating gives CASSLDLTGGEQYV.

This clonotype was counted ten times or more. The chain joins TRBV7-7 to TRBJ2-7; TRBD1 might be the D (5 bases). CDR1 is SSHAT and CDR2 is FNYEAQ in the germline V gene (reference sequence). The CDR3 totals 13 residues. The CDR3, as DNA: TGTGCTAGCAGCTTTGACAGCTCCTACGAGCAGTACGTC. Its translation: CASSFDSSYEQYV.

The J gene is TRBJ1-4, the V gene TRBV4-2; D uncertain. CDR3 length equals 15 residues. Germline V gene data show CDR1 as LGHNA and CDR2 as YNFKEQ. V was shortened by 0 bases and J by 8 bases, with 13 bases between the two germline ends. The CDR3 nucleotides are TGTGCCAGCAGCCAAGATAAGTATCTAAAGGAAAAACTGTTTTTT. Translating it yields CASSQDKYLKEKLFF.

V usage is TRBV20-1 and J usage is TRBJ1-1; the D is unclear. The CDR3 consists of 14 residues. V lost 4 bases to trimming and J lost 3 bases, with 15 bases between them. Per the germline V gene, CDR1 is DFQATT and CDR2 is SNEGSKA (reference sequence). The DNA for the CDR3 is TGCAGTGCTAACCTATTAGGACCCTACACTGAAGCTTTCTTT. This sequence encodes CSANLLGPYTEAFF.

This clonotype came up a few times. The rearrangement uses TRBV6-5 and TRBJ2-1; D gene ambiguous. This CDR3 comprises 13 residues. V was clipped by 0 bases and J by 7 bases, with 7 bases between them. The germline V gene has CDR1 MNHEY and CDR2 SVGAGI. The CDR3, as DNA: TGTGCCAGCAGTTACTCAAGGGTAAATGAGCAGTTCTTC. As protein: CASSYSRVNEQFF.

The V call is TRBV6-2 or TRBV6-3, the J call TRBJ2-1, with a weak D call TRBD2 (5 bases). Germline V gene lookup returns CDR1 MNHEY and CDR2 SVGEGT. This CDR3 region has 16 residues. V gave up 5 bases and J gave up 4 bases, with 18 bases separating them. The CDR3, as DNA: TGTGCCAGCAGTGGCCTCGGGGAGAGTGTTTACAATGAGCAGTTCTTC. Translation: CASSGLGESVYNEQFF.

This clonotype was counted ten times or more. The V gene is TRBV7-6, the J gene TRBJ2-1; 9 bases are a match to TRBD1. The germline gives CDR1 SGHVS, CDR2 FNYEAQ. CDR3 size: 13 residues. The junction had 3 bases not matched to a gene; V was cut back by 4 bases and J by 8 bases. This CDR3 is CASSSGQGYEQFF. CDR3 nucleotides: TGTGCCAGCAGCTCGGGACAGGGCTATGAGCAGTTCTTC.

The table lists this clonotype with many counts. CDR3 DNA sequence: TGTGCCAGCAGCTTAGATCCAGGGGACACTGAAGCTTTCTTT. The encoded protein is CASSLDPGDTEAFF. This chain uses TRBV7-2 with TRBJ1-1, with a possible D match to TRBD1 (6 bases). The CDR3 totals 14 residues. The V gene's germline CDR1 is SGHTA and CDR2 FQGNSA. The V end was cut by 1 base, the J end by 3 bases, with 9 bases between.

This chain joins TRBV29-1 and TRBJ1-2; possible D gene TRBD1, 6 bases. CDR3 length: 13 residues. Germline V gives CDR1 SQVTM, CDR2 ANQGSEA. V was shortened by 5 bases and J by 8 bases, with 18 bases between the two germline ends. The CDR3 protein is CSVPGGGAWGYTF. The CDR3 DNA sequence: TGCAGCGTTCCGGGAGGGGGGGCGTGGGGCTACACCTTC.

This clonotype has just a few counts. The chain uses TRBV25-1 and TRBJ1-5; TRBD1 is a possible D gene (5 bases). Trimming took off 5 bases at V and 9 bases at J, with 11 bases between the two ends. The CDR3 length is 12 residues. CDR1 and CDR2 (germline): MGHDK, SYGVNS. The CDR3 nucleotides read TGTGCCAGCAGTACAGGCCTGGGGCCCCAGCATTTT. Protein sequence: CASSTGLGPQHF.

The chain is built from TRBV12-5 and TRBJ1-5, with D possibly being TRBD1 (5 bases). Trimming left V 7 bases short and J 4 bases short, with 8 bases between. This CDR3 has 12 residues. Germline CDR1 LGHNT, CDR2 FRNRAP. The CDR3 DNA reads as TGTGCTAGTGCCCAGGGTAATCAGCCCCAGCATTTT. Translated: CASAQGNQPQHF.

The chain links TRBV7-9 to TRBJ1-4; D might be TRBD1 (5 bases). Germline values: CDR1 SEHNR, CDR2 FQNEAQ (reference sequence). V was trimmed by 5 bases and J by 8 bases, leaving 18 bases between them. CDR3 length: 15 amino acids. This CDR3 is CASSPPTKRGEKLFF. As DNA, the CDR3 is TGTGCCAGCAGCCCTCCGACAAAACGGGGCGAAAAACTGTTTTTT.

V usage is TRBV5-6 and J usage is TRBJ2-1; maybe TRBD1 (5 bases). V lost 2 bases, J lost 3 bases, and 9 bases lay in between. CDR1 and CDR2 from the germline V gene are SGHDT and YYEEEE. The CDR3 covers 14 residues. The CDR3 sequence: CASSFPTGYNEQFF. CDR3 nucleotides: TGTGCCAGCAGCTTTCCCACAGGCTACAATGAGCAGTTCTTC. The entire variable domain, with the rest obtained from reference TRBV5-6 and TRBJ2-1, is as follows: DAGVTQSPTHLIKTRGQQVTLRCSPKSGHDTVSWYQQALGQGPQFIFQYYEEEERQRGNFPDRFSGHQFPNYSSELNVNALLLGDSALYLCASSFPTGYNEQFFGPGTRLTVL.

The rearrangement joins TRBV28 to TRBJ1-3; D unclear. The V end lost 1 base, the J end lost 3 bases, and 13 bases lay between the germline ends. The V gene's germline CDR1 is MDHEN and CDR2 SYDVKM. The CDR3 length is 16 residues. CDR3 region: CASSLSPYTVGNTIYF. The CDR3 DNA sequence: TGTGCCAGCAGTTTATCCCCCTATACGGTTGGAAACACCATATATTTT.

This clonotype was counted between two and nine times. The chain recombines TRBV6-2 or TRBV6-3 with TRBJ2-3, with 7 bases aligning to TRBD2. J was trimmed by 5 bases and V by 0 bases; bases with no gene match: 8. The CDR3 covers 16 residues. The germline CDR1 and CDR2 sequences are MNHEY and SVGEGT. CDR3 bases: TGTGCCAGCAGTTACTCGAGAGCGGGGAGGGGAGATACGCAGTATTTT. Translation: CASSYSRAGRGDTQYF.